Detailed here is one TCR beta chain. What it binds is not known. MiXCR, applied by TCRdb to the 5' RACE reads, yields one record per CDR3 protein. The sample records 150,000 to 250,000 distinct CDR3 sequences, 10% to 15% being singletons. This sample stems from a study of CD8 T cells in ankylosing spondylitis. Trimming shortened V by 4 bases and J by 1 base, and 11 bases separated the two germline ends. Germline loops: CDR1 SEHNR, CDR2 FQNEAQ (reference sequence). CDR3 size: 14 residues. Notes on the study in general: Earlier studies detected some motif variants in reactive arthritis synovial fluid and blood.

The chain has TRBV7-9 and TRBJ2-7, with TRBD1 as a possible D gene (5 bases). Sequenced input: blood, either unsorted or a sorted T cell fraction (not recorded which). The sequence was obtained from a male donor with ankylosing spondylitis or in good health (not recorded which). CDR3 residues: CASSSPAGSYEQYF. The DNA for the CDR3 is TGTGCCAGCAGCTCCCCGGCAGGGTCCTACGAGCAGTACTTC.